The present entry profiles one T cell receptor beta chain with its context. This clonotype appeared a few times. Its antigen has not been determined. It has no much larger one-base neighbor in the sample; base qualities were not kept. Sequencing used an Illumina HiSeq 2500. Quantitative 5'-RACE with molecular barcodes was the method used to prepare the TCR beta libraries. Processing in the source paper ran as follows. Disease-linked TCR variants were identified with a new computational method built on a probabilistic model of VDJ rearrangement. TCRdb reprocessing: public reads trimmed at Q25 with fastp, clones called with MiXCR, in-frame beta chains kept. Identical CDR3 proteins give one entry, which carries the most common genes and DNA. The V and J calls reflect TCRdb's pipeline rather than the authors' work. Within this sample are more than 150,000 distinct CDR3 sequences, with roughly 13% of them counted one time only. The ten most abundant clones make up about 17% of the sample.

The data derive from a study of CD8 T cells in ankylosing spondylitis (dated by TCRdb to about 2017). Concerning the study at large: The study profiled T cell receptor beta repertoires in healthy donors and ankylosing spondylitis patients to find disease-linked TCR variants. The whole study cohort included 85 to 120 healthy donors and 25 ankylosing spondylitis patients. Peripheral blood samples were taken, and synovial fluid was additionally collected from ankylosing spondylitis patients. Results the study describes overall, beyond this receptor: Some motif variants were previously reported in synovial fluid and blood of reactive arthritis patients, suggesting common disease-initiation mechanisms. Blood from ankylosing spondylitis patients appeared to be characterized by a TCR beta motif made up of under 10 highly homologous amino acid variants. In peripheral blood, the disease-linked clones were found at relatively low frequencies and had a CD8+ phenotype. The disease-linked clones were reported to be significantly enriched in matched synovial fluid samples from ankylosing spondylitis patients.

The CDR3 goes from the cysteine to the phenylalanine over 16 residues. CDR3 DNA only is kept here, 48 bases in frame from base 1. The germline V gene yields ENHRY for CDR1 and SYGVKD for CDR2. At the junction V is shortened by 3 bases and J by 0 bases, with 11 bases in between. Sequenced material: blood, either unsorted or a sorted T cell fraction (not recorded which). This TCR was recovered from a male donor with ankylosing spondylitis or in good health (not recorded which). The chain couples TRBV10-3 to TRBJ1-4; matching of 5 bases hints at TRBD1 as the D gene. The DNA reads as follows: TGTGCCATCAGTGAAAAGAGGGGTGCAACTAATGAAAAACTGTTTTTT. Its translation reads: CAISEKRGATNEKLFF.